This passage covers 21 T cell receptor beta chains from one sample sequenced in a study of blood T cell repertoires in COVID-19. The data were produced by immunoSEQ multiplex PCR, yet TCRdb's version contains in-frame clones alone and is incomplete. The sample shows fewer than 250,000 clones, 83% of them seen only once. The sequencing sample was made of PBMCs or T cells enriched from blood (not recorded which). These receptor sequences come from a woman aged 50 to 60 who had been exposed to COVID-19.

The CDR3 sequence: CASSLQGQETQYF. The CDR3 DNA is TGTGCCAGCAGCTTACAGGGGCAAGAGACCCAGTACTTC. The chain combines TRBV7-2 with TRBJ2-5, with D possibly TRBD1 on 6 matching bases. CDR1 is SGHTA and CDR2 is FQGNSA in the germline V gene. The CDR3 loop spans 13 amino acids. Trimming removed 2 bases from V and 2 bases from J, with 6 bases in between.

The chain joins TRBV5-1 to TRBJ2-7; 7 bases fit TRBD1. Trimming took 4 bases from V and 3 from J; bases not matched to a gene: 4. The CDR3 spans 13 residues. Looked up from germline, CDR1 is SGHRS and CDR2 is YFSETQ. The CDR3 is CASSLRDSYEQYF. The CDR3 nucleotides are TGCGCCAGCAGCCTCCGGGACAGCTACGAGCAGTACTTC.

The chain is built from TRBV5-5 and TRBJ1-5; D perhaps matches TRBD1 (6 bases). The CDR3 contains 14 residues. V was pared by 4 bases and J by 3 bases, with 11 bases between. Germline CDR1 reads SGHKS; CDR2 reads YYEKEE (reference sequence). The chain's CDR3 is CASSQTGINQPQHF. CDR3 sequence (DNA): TGTGCCAGCAGCCAAACAGGGATCAATCAGCCCCAGCATTTT.

This clone showed up just once. The chain joins TRBV6-1 to TRBJ1-5; D uncertain. Germline-derived CDR1 and CDR2 are MNHNS and SASEGT. There are 13 residues in the CDR3. Between the trimmed V and J ends, which lost 3 bases and 0 bases, there was a span of 3 bases. The CDR3 is CASSDHSNQPQHF. CDR3 DNA sequence: TGTGCCAGCAGTGACCATAGCAATCAGCCCCAGCATTTT.

The genes are TRBV19 and TRBJ1-3; D perhaps matches TRBD1 (5 bases). V gave up 1 base and J gave up 1 base, with 11 bases separating them. The CDR3 is made up of 16 amino acids. CDR1 is LNHDA and CDR2 is SQIVND in the germline V gene (reference sequence). CDR3 in DNA: TGTGCCAGTAGTATAGGGGCAGGGTTATCTGGAAACACCATATATTTT. Protein sequence: CASSIGAGLSGNTIYF.

CDR3 sequence (DNA): TGTGCCAGCAGTTACTCTCCGTCGACGGACTACACTGAAGCTTTCTTT. The encoded protein is CASSYSPSTDYTEAFF. The chain uses TRBV6-2 or TRBV6-3 and TRBJ1-1; D unresolved. CDR3 size: 16 residues. V shed 0 bases and J shed 3 bases, with 14 bases lying between them. Germline loops: CDR1 MNHEY, CDR2 SVGEGT.

The chain employs TRBV19 and TRBJ1-2; 11 positions agree with TRBD1. Germline loops: CDR1 LNHDA, CDR2 SQIVND (reference sequence). With 5 bases clipped from V and 13 bases from J, the junction kept 9 bases outside the gene matches. This CDR3 comprises 13 residues. DNA for the CDR3: TGTGCCAGTAGTCTCGGGACAGGGGGTGTGCCCACCTTC. This translates into CASSLGTGGVPTF.

The chain couples TRBV6-6 to TRBJ2-1, with D perhaps TRBD2 (5 bases). Germline V gene data show CDR1 as MNHNY and CDR2 as SVGAGI (reference sequence). V lost 6 bases to trimming and J lost 9 bases, with 12 bases between them. This CDR3 has 12 amino acids. The CDR3 here is CASSIGVGEQFF. CDR3 sequence (DNA): TGTGCCAGCAGCATCGGGGTCGGTGAGCAGTTCTTC.

The chain joins TRBV4-1 to TRBJ1-3, with a tentative D call TRBD1 (6 bases). The CDR3 is 16 residues long. The V end was cut by 5 bases, the J end by 4 bases, with 18 bases between. Germline-derived CDR1 and CDR2 are MGHRA and YSYEKL. The CDR3 nucleotides read TGCGCCAGCAGCGCAGGATCCCAGGGGAAAGGAAACACCATATATTTT. As protein: CASSAGSQGKGNTIYF.

The chain uses TRBV15 and TRBJ1-3, with D possibly being TRBD1 (6 bases). This CDR3 has 17 residues. The V gene's germline CDR1 is LNHNV and CDR2 YYDKDF (reference sequence). V gave up 3 bases and J gave up 7 bases, with 22 bases separating them. DNA of the CDR3: TGTGCCACCAGCAGGGGGTCCCTACAGGGCGCGGATAACACCATATATTTT. This sequence encodes CATSRGSLQGADNTIYF.

V is TRBV6-5 and J is TRBJ1-6; maybe TRBD1 (6 bases). V lost 6 bases and J 6 bases, leaving 15 bases between the germline ends. The germline V gene has CDR1 MNHEY and CDR2 SVGAGI. CDR3 length: 15 residues. The CDR3 loop is CASRLFGQPNSPLHF. The CDR3 DNA follows: TGTGCCAGCAGACTCTTTGGACAGCCTAATTCACCCCTCCACTTT.

This rearrangement joins TRBV19 to TRBJ2-4; 10 positions agree with TRBD1. This CDR3 contains 15 residues. With V trimmed by 4 bases and J by 6 bases, 6 bases remained unmatched. CDR1 is LNHDA, CDR2 SQIVND, per germline (reference sequence). The CDR3 sequence: CASSTGTGDANIQYF. Here the CDR3 DNA reads TGTGCCAGTAGTACCGGGACAGGGGACGCAAACATTCAGTACTTC.

The chain has TRBV5-1 and TRBJ2-1; 11 nucleotides align to TRBD2. The CDR3 has 17 amino acids. Germline lookup yields CDR1 SGHRS and CDR2 YFSETQ. Trimming removed 1 base from V and 3 bases from J; junction bases left unmatched: 6. CDR3 region: CASSLTTSGAIYNEQFF. CDR3 in DNA: TGCGCCAGCAGCTTGACGACTAGCGGGGCCATCTACAATGAGCAGTTCTTC.

This clone has just a few counts. V usage is TRBV19 and J usage is TRBJ1-1, with TRBD1 as a possible D gene (5 bases). V dropped 4 bases and J dropped 1 base, with 7 bases sitting between them. This CDR3 is 13 amino acids long. Germline CDR1 is LNHDA and CDR2 is SQIVND (reference sequence). CDR3 sequence reads: CASSKGSNTEAFF. The CDR3 DNA reads as TGTGCCAGTAGTAAGGGGTCGAACACTGAAGCTTTCTTT.

This chain connects TRBV10-3 to TRBJ1-1; D gene ambiguous. Deletions cut 2 bases from V and 1 base from J, with 5 bases between. The CDR3 spans 13 residues. Germline V gene data show CDR1 as ENHRY and CDR2 as SYGVKD. Here the CDR3 DNA reads TGTGCCATCAGTGAGCCATCGAACACTGAAGCTTTCTTT. Residues: CAISEPSNTEAFF.

V usage is TRBV28 and J usage is TRBJ1-2; D is unclear. The CDR3 length is 13 residues. The germline CDR1 and CDR2 sequences are MDHEN and SYDVKM. V lost 2 bases to trimming and J lost 2 bases, with 6 bases between them. The DNA of the CDR3 is TGTGCCAGCAGTTTAAACAGAAACTATGGCTACACCTTC. The encoded protein is CASSLNRNYGYTF.

The chain joins TRBV15 to TRBJ2-3, with D possibly matching TRBD2 (6 bases). CDR3 length: 15 amino acids. CDR1 is LNHNV, CDR2 YYDKDF, per germline (reference sequence). Trimming took 10 bases from V and 0 from J, leaving 17 bases between them. The CDR3 coding sequence is TGTGCCAGCCGCTACTCCGGGACTAGCACAGATACGCAGTATTTT. Protein sequence: CASRYSGTSTDTQYF.

V and J are TRBV30 and TRBJ1-5; TRBD1 agrees at 8 bases. Germline V CDR1 and CDR2: GTSNPN, SVGIG (reference sequence). V lost 2 bases and J lost 0; bases outside the gene matches: 6. The CDR3 sequence is 16 residues long. The chain's CDR3 is CAWSPRTGNSNQPQHF. CDR3 nucleotides: TGTGCCTGGAGTCCTCGGACAGGGAATAGCAATCAGCCCCAGCATTTT.

The chain links TRBV10-3 to TRBJ2-1; TRBD1 might be the D (6 bases). Per germline, CDR1 ENHRY and CDR2 SYGVKD. The CDR3 length is 16 residues. The V gene lost 4 bases and the J gene lost 0 bases, with 13 bases spanning the gap. The CDR3 sequence: CAISGDTGSSYNEQFF. In DNA, the CDR3 is TGTGCCATCAGTGGAGATACAGGGAGCTCCTACAATGAGCAGTTCTTC.

The CDR3 loop is CASSQEPGLMNTEAFF. As DNA, the CDR3 is TGTGCCAGCAGCCAAGAACCAGGTTTAATGAACACTGAAGCTTTCTTT. The chain links TRBV3-1 (or the pseudogene TRBV3-2) to TRBJ1-1; D gene uncertain. V lost 0 bases, J lost 0 bases, and 11 bases lay in between. The CDR3 has 16 amino acids. Germline CDR1 and CDR2: LGHDT and YNNKEL (reference sequence).

The CDR3 spells CASSPRSGTDTQYF. The CDR3 DNA reads TGTGCCAGCTCACCACGAAGCGGCACAGATACGCAGTATTTT. The rearrangement joins TRBV18 to TRBJ2-3; D is unresolved. The CDR3 length is 14 residues. From germline, CDR1 is KGHSH and CDR2 LQKENI. Trimming removed 1 base at V and 1 base at J, with 6 bases between.